The present TCR beta chain was sequenced within a study of cytomegalovirus exposure and HLA in healthy donors. The wider study: A prior analysis found fewer than 120 million unique TCR beta sequences from around 180 million T cells.

In germline, CDR1 is MNHEY, CDR2 SVGAGI. The CDR3 is 13 amino acids. The V gene lost 2 bases and the J gene lost 3 bases, with 8 bases spanning the gap. A few counts support this clone. Antigen: not known. With 60 Vbeta and 13 Jbeta primers, the PCR was carried out. Repertoires were generated with immunoSEQ multiplex PCR, while TCRdb's copy carries only in-frame clones and drops some. Counted here are about 130,000 clones, around 80% occurring once; the ten biggest clones make up approximately 1%. Findings and limits, study-wide: Analysis was carried out at a later point, and it linked a missense DCLRE1C variant to TCR beta V- and J-gene trimming. The investigators catalogued about 170 TCR beta chains as cytomegalovirus-associated.

This sequence originates from a human donor in good health. The V gene is TRBV6-5, the J gene TRBJ2-7; D uncertain. Specimen: PBMCs. The CDR3 sequence is CASSYARVYEQYF. The DNA of the CDR3 is TGTGCCAGCAGTTACGCCCGAGTCTACGAGCAGTACTTC.